Each of the 3 T cell receptor beta chains below was sequenced from the same sample in a study of Tregs in tolerant kidney transplant recipients. This table comes from immunoSEQ multiplex PCR, and its TCRdb copy is limited to in-frame clones, with some not included. The table lists fewer than 80,000 clones, 85% to 90% of them singletons. Source: CD4+ T cells from blood, taken before the transplant. These receptor sequences come from a human donor who received a combined kidney and bone marrow transplant.

The chain links TRBV4-1 to TRBJ1-1, with TRBD1 identical over 7 bases. Germline V gives CDR1 MGHRA, CDR2 YSYEKL. The CDR3 contains 18 residues. The V and J ends lost 0 bases and 2 bases, in that order; junction bases with no gene match: 12. DNA of the CDR3: TGCGCCAGCAGCCAAGACCCGAATTGGACAGGAGAAAACACTGAAGCTTTCTTT. Translation gives CASSQDPNWTGENTEAFF.

The gene calls are TRBV7-2 and TRBJ2-7, with TRBD2 matching 12 bases. There are 18 residues in the CDR3. CDR1 SGHTA and CDR2 FQGNSA come from the germline V gene. With V trimmed by 5 bases and J by 2 bases, 13 bases remained unmatched. CDR3: CASSTRGGTSGLTYEQYF. The CDR3 DNA reads as TGTGCCAGCAGCACTAGGGGGGGGACTAGCGGGCTAACCTACGAGCAGTACTTC.

In DNA, the CDR3 is TGTGCCAGCTCACCACCGGGCCCAGCTGGCTACACCTTC. Amino acids: CASSPPGPAGYTF. The V and J genes are TRBV18 and TRBJ1-2; unclear D gene. The length of the CDR3 is 13 residues. V was shortened by 0 bases and J by 7 bases, with 9 bases between the two germline ends. Germline CDR1 reads KGHSH; CDR2 reads LQKENI. The whole variable domain, filled in from reference TRBV18 and TRBJ1-2, reads NAGVMQNPRHLVRRRGQEARLRCSPMKGHSHVYWYRQLPEEGLKFMVYLQKENIIDESGMPKERFSAEFPKEGPSILRIQQVVRGDSAAYFCASSPPGPAGYTFGSGTRLTVV.